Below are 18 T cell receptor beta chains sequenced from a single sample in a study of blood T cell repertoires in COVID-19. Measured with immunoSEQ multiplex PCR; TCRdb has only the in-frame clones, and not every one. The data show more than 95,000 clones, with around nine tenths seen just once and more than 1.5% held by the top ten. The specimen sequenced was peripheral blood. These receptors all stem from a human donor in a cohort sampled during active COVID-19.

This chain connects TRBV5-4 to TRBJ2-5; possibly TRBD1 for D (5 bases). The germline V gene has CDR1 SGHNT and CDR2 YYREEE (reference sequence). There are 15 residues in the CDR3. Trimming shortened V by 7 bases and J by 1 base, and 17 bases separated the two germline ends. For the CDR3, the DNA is TGTGCCAGCTCTACCCGGCAGGGTTCCCAAGAGACCCAGTACTTC. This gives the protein CASSTRQGSQETQYF.

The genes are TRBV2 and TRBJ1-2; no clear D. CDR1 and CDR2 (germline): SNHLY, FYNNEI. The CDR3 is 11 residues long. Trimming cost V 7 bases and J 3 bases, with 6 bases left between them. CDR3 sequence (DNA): TGTGCCAGCATGAGGGACTATGGCTACACCTTC. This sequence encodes CASMRDYGYTF.

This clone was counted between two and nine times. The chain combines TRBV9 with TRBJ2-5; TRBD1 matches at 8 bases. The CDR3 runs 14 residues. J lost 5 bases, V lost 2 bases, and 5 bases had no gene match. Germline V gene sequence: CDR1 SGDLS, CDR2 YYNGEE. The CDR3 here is CASSVGQAGETQYF. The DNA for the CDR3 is TGTGCCAGCAGCGTGGGACAGGCTGGGGAGACCCAGTACTTC.

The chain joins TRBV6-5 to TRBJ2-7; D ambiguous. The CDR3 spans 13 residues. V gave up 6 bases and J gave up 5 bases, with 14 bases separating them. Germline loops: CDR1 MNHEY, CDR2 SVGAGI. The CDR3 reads CASRDPPGNEQYF. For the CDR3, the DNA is TGTGCCAGCAGAGATCCCCCGGGTAACGAGCAGTACTTC.

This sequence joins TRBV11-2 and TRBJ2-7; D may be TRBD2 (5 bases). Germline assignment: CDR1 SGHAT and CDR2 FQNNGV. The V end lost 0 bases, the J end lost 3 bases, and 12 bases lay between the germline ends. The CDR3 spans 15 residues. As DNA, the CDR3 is TGTGCCAGCAGCTTAGATCCGGGATCAAACTACGAGCAGTACTTC. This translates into CASSLDPGSNYEQYF.

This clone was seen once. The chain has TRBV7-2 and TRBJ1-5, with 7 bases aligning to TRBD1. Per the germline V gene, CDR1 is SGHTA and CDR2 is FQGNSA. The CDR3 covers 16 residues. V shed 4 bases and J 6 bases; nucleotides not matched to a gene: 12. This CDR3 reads CASSSWTGSVGQPQHF. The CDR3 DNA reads TGTGCCAGCAGCTCATGGACAGGATCAGTAGGTCAGCCCCAGCATTTT.

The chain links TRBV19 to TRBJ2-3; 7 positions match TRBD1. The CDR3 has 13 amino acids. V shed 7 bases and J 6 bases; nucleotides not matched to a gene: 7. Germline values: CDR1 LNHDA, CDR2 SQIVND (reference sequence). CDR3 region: CASKPSDRDTQYF. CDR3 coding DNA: TGTGCCAGTAAGCCCTCGGACAGGGATACGCAGTATTTT.

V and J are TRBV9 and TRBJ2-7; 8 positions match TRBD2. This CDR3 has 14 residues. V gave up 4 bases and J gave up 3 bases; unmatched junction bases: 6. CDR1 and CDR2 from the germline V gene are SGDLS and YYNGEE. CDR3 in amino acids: CASSPSSGSYEQYF. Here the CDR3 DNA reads TGTGCCAGCAGCCCCTCGAGCGGGAGCTACGAGCAGTACTTC.

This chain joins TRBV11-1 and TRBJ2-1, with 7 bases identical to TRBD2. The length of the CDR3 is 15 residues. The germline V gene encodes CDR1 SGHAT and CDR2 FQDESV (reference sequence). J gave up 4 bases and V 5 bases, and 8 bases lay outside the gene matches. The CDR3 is CASSDGLEAYNEQFF. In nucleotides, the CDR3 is TGTGCCAGCAGCGACGGACTAGAAGCTTACAATGAGCAGTTCTTC.

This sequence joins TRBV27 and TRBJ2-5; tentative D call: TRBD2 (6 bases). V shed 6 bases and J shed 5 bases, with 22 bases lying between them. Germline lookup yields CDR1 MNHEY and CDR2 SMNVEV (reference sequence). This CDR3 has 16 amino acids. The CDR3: CASRNSGREASETQYF. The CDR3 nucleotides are TGTGCCAGCAGGAATTCGGGCAGGGAGGCCTCCGAGACCCAGTACTTC.

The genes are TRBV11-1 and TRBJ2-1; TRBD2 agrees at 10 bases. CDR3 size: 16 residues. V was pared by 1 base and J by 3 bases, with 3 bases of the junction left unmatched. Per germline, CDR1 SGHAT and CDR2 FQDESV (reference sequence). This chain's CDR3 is CASSLGRTSGYNEQFF. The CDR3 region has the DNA TGTGCCAGCAGCTTAGGGAGGACTAGCGGCTACAATGAGCAGTTCTTC.

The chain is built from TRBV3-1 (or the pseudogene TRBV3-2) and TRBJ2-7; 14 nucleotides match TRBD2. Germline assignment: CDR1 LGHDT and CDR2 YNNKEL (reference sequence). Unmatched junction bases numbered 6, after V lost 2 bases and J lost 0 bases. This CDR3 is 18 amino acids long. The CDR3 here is CASSQPGLAGVSSYEQYF. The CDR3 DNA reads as TGTGCCAGCAGCCAACCGGGACTAGCGGGGGTAAGCTCCTACGAGCAGTACTTC.

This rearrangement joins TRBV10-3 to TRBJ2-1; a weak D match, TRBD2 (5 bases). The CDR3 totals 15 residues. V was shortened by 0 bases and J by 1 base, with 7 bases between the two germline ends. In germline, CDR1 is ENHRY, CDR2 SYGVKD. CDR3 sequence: CAISESRGSYNEQFF. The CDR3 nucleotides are TGTGCCATCAGTGAGTCGAGAGGGTCCTACAATGAGCAGTTCTTC.

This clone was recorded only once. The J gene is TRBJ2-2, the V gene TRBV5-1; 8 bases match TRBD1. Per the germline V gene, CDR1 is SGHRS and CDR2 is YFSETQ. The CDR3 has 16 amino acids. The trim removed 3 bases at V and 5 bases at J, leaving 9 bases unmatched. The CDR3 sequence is CASSSSQGAWTGELFF. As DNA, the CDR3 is TGCGCCAGCAGCTCCTCCCAGGGGGCTTGGACCGGGGAGCTGTTTTTT.

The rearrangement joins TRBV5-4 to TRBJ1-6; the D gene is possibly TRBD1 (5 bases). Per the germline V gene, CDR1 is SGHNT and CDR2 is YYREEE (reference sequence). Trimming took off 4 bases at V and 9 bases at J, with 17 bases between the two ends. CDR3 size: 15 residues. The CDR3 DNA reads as TGTGCCAGCAGCCATGCCCAGGACACCGGTTCACCCCTCCACTTT. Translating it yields CASSHAQDTGSPLHF.

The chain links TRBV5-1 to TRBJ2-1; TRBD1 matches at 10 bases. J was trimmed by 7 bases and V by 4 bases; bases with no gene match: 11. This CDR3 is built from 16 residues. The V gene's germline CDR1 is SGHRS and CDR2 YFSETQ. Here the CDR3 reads CASSPTTGGFGNEQFF. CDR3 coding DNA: TGCGCCAGCAGCCCCACGACAGGGGGCTTCGGGAATGAGCAGTTCTTC.

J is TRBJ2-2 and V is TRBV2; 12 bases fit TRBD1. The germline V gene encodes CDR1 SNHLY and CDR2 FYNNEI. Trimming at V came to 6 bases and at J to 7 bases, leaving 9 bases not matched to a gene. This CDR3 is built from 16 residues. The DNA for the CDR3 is TGTGCCAGCAGCGCTACGGGACAGGGGGCGAGCGGGGAGCTGTTTTTT. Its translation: CASSATGQGASGELFF.

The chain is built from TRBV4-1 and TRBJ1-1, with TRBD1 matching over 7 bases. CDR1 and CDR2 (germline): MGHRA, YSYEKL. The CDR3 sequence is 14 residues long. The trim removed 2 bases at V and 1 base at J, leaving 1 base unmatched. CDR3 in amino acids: CASSQRQGNTEAFF. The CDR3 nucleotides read TGCGCCAGCAGCCAAAGACAGGGGAACACTGAAGCTTTCTTT.